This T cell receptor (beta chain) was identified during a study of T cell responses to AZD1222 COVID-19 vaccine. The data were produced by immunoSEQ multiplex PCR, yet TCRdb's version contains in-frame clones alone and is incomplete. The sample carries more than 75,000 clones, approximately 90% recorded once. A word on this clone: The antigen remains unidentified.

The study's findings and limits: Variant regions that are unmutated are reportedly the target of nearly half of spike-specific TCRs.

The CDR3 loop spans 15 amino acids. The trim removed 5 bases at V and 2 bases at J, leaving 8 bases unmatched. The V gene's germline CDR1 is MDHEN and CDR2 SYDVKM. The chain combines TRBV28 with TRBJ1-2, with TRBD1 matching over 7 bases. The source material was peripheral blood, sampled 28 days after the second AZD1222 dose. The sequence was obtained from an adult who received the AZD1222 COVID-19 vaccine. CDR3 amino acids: CASSPSGGGNYGYTF. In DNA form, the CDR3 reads TGTGCCAGCAGTCCTTCAGGGGGGGGAAACTATGGCTACACCTTC.